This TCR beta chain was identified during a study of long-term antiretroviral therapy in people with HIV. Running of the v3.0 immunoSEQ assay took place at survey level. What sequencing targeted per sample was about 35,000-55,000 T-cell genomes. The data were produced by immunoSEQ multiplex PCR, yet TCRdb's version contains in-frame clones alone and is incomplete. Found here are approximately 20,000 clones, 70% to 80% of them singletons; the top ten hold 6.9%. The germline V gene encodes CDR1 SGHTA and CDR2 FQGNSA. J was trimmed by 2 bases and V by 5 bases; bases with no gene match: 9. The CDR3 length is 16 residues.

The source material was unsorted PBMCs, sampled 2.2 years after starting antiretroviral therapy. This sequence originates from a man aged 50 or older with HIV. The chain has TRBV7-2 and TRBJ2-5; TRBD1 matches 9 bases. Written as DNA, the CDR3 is TGTGCCAGCAGCGGCTACCGGGACAGGGCTCAAGAGACCCAGTACTTC. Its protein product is CASSGYRDRAQETQYF.